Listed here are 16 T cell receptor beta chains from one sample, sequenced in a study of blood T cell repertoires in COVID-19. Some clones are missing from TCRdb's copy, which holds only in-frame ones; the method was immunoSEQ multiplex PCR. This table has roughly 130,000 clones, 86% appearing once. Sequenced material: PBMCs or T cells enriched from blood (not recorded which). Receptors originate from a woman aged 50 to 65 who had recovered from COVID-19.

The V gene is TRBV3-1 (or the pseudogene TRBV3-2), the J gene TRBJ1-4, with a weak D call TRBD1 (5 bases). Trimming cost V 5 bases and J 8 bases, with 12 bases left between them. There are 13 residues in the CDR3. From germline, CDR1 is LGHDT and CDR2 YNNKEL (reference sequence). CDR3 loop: CASSALGVEKLFF. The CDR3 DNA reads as TGTGCCAGCAGCGCGCTAGGGGTAGAAAAACTGTTTTTT.

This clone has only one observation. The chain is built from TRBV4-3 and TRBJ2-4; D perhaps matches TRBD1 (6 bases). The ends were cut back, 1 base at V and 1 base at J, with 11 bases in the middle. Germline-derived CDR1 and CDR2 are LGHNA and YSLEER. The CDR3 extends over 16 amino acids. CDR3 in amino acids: CASSQGAGVAKNIQYF. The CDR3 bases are TGCGCCAGCAGCCAAGGGGCAGGGGTGGCCAAAAACATTCAGTACTTC.

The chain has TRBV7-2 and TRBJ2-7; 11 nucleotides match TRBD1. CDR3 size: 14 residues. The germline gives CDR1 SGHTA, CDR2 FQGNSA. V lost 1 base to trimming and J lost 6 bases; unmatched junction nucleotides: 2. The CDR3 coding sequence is TGTGCCAGCAGCTTAGGGACAGGGGGCCTCGAGCAGTACTTC. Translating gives CASSLGTGGLEQYF.

CDR3 residues: CASSLMGQRNTEAFF. DNA of the CDR3: TGTGCCAGCAGCTTAATGGGACAACGGAACACTGAAGCTTTCTTT. The chain employs TRBV7-9 and TRBJ1-1, with a weak D call TRBD1 (6 bases). The germline V gene has CDR1 SEHNR and CDR2 FQNEAQ (reference sequence). This CDR3 has 15 amino acids. Trimming pared 2 bases from V and 1 base from J, leaving 11 bases between.

CDR3 region: CASSIGTGTDYGYTF. CDR3 coding DNA: TGTGCCAGCAGCATAGGGACCGGGACAGACTATGGCTACACCTTC. The chain employs TRBV5-4 and TRBJ1-2; 7 nucleotides align to TRBD1. V trimming: 4 bases; J trimming: 3 bases; junction bases outside the gene matches: 9. Germline V gives CDR1 SGHNT, CDR2 YYREEE (reference sequence). The CDR3 has 15 amino acids. The full variable domain, rest sourced from reference TRBV5-4 and TRBJ1-2, is ETGVTQSPTHLIKTRGQQVTLRCSSQSGHNTVSWYQQALGQGPQFIFQYYREEENGRGNFPPRFSGLQFPNYSSELNVNALELDDSALYLCASSIGTGTDYGYTFGSGTRLTVV.

The CDR3 coding sequence is TGCGCCAGCAGCTCCCAGGGACAGGACCTCGGCTACACCTTC. Translating it yields CASSSQGQDLGYTF. The rearrangement uses TRBV5-1 and TRBJ1-2; 8 bases align to TRBD1. The junction had 9 bases not matched to a gene; V was cut back by 3 bases and J by 8 bases. The CDR3 is 14 residues long. From germline, CDR1 is SGHRS and CDR2 YFSETQ.

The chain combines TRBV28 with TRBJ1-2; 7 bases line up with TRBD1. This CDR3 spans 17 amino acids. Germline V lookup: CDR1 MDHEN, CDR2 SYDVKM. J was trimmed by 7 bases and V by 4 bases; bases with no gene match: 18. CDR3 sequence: CASSSSGGTEALGGYTF. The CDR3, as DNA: TGTGCCAGCAGTTCCAGTGGGGGGACAGAGGCCCTGGGTGGCTACACCTTC.

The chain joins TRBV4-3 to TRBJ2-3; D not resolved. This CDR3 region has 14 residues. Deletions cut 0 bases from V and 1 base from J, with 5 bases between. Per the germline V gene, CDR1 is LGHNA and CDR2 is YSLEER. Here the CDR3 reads CASSQDRGTDTQYF. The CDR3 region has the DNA TGCGCCAGCAGCCAAGATCGGGGCACAGATACGCAGTATTTT.

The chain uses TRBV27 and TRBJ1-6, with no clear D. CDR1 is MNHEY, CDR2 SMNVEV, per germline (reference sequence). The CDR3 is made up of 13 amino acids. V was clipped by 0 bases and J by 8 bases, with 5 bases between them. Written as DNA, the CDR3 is TGTGCCAGCAGTTTATCTGCAGATTCACCCCTCCACTTT. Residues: CASSLSADSPLHF.

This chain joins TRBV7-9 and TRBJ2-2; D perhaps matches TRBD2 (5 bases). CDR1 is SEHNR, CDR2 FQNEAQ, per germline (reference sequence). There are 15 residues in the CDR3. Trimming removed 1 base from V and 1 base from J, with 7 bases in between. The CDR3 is CASSLGGQNTGELFF. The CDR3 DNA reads TGTGCCAGCAGCTTAGGAGGGCAGAACACCGGGGAGCTGTTTTTT.

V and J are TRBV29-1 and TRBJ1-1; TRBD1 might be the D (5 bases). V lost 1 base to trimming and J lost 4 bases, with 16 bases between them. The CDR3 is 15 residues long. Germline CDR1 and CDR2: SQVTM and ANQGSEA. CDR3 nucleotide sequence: TGCAGCGTTGAAGGTGTAGGCAGGGCTGGCACTGAAGCTTTCTTT. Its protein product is CSVEGVGRAGTEAFF.

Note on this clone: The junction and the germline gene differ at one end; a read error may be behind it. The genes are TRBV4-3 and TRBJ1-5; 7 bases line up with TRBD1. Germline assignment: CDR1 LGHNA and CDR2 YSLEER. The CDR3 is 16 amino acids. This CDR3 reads CVSSQDRENSNQPQHF. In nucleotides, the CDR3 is TGCGTCAGCAGCCAAGACAGGGAAAATAGCAATCAGCCCCAGCATTTT.

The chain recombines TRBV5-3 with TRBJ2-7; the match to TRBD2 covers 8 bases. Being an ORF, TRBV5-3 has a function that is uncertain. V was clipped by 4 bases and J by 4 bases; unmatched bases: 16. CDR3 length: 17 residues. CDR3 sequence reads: CARSGSGSGELPYEQYF. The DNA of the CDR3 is TGTGCCAGAAGCGGATCGGGTAGCGGGGAGTTACCTTACGAGCAGTACTTC.

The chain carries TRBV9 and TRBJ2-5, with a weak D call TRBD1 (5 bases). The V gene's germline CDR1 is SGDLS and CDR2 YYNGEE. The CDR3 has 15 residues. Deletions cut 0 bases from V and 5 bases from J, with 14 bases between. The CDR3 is CASSVAPRASETQYF. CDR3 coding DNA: TGTGCCAGCAGCGTAGCTCCCAGGGCATCGGAGACCCAGTACTTC.

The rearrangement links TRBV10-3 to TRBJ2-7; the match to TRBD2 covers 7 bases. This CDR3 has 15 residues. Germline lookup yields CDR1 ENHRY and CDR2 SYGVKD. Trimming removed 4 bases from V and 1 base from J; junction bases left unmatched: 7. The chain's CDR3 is CAISVGTISSYEQYF. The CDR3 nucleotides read TGTGCCATCAGTGTGGGGACTATAAGTTCCTACGAGCAGTACTTC.

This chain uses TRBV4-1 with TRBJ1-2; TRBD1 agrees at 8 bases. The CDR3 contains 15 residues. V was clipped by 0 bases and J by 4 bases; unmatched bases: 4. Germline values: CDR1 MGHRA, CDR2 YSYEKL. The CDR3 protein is CASSQDRGLGYGYTF. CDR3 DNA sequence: TGCGCCAGCAGCCAAGACAGGGGGCTTGGCTATGGCTACACCTTC.